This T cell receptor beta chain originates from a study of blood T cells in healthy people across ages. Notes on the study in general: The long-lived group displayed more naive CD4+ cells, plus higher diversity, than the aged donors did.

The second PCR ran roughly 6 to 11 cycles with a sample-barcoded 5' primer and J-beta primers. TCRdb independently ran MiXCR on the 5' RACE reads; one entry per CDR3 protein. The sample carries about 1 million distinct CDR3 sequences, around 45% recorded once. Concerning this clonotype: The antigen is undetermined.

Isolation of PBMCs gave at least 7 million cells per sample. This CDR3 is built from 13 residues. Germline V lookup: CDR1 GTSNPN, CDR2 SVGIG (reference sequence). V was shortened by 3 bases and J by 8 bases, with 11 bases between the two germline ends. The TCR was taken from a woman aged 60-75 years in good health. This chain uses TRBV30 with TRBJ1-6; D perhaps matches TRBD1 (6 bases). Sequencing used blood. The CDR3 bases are TGTGCCTGGAGGAACAGGGCGGATTCACCCCTCCACTTT. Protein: CAWRNRADSPLHF.